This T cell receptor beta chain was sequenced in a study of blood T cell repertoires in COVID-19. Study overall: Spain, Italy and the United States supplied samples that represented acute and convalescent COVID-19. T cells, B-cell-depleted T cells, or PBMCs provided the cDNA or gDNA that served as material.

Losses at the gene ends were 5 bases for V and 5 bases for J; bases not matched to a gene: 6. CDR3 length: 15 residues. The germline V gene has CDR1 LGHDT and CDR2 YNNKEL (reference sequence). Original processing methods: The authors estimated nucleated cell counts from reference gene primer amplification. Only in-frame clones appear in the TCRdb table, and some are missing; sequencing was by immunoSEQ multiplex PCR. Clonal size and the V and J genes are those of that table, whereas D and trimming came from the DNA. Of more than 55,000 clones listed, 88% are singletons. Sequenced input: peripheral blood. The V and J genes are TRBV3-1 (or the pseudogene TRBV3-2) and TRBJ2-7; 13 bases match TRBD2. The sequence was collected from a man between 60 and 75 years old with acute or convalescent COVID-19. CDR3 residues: CASSLLAGGPDEQYF. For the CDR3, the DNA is TGTGCCAGCAGCTTACTAGCGGGAGGGCCAGACGAGCAGTACTTC.